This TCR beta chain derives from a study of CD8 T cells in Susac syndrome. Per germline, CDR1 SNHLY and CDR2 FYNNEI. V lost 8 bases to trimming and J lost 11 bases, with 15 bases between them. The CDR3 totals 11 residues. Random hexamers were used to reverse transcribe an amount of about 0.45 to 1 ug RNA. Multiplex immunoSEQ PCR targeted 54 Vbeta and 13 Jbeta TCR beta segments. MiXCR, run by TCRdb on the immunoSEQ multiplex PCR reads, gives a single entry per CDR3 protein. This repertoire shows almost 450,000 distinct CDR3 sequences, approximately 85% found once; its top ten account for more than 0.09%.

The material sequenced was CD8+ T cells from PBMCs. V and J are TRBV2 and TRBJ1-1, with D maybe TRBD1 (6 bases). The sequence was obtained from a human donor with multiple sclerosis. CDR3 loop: CASLSWGLAFF. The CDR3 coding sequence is TGTGCCAGCCTTTCGTGGGGGCTTGCTTTCTTT.